This TCR beta chain was sequenced in a study of T cells in Graves' hyperthyroidism and ophthalmopathy. Findings of the study overall: Ophthalmopathy was told apart from stable hyperthyroidism by a 13 V-J model. Ophthalmopathy prediction by the model preceded onset by a median about 6.3 months.

The table lists this clonotype with many counts. Its matching antigen is unknown. Those patients with uncontrolled infection, other autoimmune disease, pregnancy or lactation were excluded. With 1 base clipped from V and 2 bases from J, the junction kept 8 bases outside the gene matches. CDR3 size: 17 residues. Germline V gives CDR1 LNHNV, CDR2 YYDKDF (reference sequence). Authors of the study amplified TCR beta CDR3 regions from RNA transcripts. Primed by the HTBI set, a first-round RT-PCR was run on the TCR CDR3. TCRdb independently ran MiXCR on the multiplex PCR reads; one entry per CDR3 protein. Seen here are hundreds of thousands of distinct CDR3 sequences, approximately 13% observed once, and the top ten hold 5.8%.

The rearrangement joins TRBV15 to TRBJ2-3; 8 positions agree with TRBD1. The sequenced sample was blood. This sequence originates from a woman in her 30s with Graves' hyperthyroidism that later progressed to Graves' ophthalmopathy. CDR3 residues: CATSRGPGTGFTDTQYF. CDR3 sequence (DNA): TGTGCCACCAGCAGAGGCCCCGGGACAGGCTTCACAGATACGCAGTATTTT. Using reference TRBV15 and TRBJ2-3 for the parts outside the CDR3, the full variable domain is DAMVIQNPRYQVTQFGKPVTLSCSQTLNHNVMYWYQQKSSQAPKLLFHYYDKDFNNEADTPDNFQSRRPNTSFCFLDIRSPGLGDTAMYLCATSRGPGTGFTDTQYFGPGTRLTVL.